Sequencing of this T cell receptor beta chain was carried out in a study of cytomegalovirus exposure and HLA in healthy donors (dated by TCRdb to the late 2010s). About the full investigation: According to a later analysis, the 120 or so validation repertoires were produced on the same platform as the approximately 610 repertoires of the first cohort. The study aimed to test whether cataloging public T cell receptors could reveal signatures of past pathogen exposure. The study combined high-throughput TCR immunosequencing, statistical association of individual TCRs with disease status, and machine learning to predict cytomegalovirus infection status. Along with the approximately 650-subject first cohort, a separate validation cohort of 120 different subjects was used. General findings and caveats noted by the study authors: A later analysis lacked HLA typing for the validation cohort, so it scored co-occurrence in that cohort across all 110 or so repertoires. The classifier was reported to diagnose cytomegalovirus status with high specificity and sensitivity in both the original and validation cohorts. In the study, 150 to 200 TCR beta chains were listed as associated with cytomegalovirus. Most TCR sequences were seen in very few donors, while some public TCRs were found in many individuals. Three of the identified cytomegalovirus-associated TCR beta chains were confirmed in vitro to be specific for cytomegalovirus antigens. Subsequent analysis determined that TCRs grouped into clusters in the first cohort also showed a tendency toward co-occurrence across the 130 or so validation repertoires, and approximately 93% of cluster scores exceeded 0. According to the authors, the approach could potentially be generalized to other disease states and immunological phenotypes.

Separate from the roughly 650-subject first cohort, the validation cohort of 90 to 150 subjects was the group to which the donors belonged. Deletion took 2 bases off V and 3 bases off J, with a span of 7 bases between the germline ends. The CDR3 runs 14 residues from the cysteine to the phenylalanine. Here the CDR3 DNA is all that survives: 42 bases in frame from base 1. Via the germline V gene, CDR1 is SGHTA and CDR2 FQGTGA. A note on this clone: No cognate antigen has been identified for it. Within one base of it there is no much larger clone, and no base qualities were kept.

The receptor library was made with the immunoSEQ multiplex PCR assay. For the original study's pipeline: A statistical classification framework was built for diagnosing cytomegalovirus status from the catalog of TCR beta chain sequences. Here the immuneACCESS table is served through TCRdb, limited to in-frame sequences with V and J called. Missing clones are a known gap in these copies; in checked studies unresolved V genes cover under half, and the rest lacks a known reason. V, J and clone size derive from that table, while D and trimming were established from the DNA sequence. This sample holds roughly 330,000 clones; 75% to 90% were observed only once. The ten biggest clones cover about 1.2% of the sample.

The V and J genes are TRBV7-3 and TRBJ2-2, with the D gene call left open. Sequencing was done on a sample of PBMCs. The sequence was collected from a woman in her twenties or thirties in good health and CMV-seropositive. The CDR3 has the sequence CASSLQRYTGELFF. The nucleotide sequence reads TGTGCCAGCAGCTTACAGCGATACACCGGGGAGCTGTTTTTT.